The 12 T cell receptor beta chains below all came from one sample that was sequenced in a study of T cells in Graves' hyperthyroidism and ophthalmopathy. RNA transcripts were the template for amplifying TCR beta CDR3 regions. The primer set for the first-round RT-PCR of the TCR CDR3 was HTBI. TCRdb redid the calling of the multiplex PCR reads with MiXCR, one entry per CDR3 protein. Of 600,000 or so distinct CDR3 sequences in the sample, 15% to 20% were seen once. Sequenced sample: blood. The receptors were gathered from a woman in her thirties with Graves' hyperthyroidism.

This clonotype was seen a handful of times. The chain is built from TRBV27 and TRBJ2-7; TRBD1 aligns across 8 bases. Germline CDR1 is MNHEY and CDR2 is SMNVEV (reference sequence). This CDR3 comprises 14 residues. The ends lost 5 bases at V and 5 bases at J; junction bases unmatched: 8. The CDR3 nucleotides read TGTGCCAGCAGTCCCCGGGACAGGTCCCACGAGCAGTACTTC. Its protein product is CASSPRDRSHEQYF.

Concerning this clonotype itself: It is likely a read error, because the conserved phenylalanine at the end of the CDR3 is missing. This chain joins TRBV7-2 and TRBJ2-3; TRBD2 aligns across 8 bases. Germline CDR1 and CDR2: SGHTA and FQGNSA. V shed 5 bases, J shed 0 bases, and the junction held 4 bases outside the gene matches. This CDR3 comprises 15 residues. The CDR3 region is CASSTTSGSTDTQYV. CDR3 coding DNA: TGTGCCAGCAGCACAACTAGCGGTAGCACAGATACGCAGTATGTT.

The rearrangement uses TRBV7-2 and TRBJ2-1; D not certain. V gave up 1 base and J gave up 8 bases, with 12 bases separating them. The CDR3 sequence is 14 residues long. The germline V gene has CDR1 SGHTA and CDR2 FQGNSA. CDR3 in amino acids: CASSLVFVRDEQFF. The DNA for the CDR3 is TGTGCCAGCAGCTTAGTATTTGTACGGGATGAGCAGTTCTTC.

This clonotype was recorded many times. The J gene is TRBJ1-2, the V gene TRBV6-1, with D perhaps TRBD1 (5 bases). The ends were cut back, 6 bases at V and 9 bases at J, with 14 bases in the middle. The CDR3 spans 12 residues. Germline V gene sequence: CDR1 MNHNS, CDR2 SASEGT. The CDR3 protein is CASRDDSERYTF. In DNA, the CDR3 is TGTGCCAGCAGGGACGACAGCGAACGCTACACCTTC.

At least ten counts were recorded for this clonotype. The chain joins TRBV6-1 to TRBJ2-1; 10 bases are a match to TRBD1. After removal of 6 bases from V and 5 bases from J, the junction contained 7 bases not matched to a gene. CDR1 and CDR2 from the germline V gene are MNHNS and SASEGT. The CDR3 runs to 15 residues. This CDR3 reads CASRPGTGVNNEQFF. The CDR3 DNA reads TGTGCCAGCAGACCCGGGACAGGGGTAAACAATGAGCAGTTCTTC.

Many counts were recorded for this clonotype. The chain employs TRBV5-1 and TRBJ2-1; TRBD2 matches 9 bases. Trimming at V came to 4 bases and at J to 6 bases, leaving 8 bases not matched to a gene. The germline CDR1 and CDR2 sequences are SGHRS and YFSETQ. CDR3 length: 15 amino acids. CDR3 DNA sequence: TGCGCCAGCAGCCCAGGACTAGCGTCGATCAATGAGCAGTTCTTC. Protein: CASSPGLASINEQFF.

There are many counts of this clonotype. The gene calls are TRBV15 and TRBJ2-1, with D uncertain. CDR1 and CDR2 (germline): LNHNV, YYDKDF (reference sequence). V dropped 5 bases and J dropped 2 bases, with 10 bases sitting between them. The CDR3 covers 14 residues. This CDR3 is CATSFRTTYNEQFF. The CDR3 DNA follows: TGTGCCACCAGCTTTCGGACCACCTACAATGAGCAGTTCTTC.

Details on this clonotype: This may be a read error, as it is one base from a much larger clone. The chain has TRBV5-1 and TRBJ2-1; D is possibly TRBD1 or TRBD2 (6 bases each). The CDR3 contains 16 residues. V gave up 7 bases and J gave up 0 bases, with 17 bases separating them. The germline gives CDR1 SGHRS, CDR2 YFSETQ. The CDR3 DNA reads TGCGCCAGCGGCGGCGGGACAACGAGCTCCTACAATGAGCAGTTCTTC. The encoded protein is CASGGGTTSSYNEQFF.

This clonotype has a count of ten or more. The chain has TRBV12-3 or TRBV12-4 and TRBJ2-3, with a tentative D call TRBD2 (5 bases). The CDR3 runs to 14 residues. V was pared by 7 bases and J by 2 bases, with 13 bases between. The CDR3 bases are TGTGCCAGCACCCCAGGCGGGTTCACAGATACGCAGTATTTT. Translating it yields CASTPGGFTDTQYF.

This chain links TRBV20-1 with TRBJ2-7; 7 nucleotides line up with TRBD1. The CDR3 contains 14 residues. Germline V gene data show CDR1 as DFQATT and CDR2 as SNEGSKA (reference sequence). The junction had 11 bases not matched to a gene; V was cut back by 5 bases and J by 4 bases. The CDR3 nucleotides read TGCAGTGCTCCCGCCTGGGACAGACTTTACGAGCAGTACTTC. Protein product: CSAPAWDRLYEQYF.

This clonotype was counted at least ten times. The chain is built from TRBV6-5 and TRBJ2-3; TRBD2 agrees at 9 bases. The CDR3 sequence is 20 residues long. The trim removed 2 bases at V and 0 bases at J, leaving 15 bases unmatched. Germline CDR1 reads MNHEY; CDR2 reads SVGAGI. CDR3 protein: CASSYTTSGQSPDSTDTQYF. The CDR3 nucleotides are TGTGCCAGCAGTTACACGACTAGCGGCCAGAGTCCCGATAGCACAGATACGCAGTATTTT.

The CDR3 sequence is CASSLDLGARAFF. CDR3 coding DNA: TGTGCCAGCAGCTTAGATCTGGGGGCGCGAGCTTTCTTT. The chain joins TRBV11-2 to TRBJ1-1; TRBD1 is a possible D gene (6 bases). The CDR3 totals 13 residues. Germline CDR1 is SGHAT and CDR2 is FQNNGV. Trimming removed 0 bases at V and 10 bases at J, with 12 bases between.